The clone carrying this TCR beta chain was seen only a few times. Antigen: not known. The data are from a study of beta chain features in type 1 diabetes. The germline V gene has CDR1 SGHNT and CDR2 YYREEE (reference sequence). Trimming cost V 5 bases and J 2 bases, with 13 bases left between them. The CDR3 has 14 amino acids. Study results and limitations: Type 1 diabetes patients showed a moderate but significant shortening of TCRB CDR3s in all four CD4+ subsets. Patients' naive, central memory and regulatory TCRB repertoires appeared more alike than those of healthy donors.

Sequencing targeted expressed TCRB transcripts, as all isolated RNA had been reverse transcribed. TCRdb keeps only in-frame clones here, not all; method: immunoSEQ multiplex PCR. Of some 350,000 clones listed, 8.5% to 10% are singletons. Sequencing used central memory CD4+ T cells from blood. This clonotype was sampled from a man aged 25-45 years with type 1 diabetes. This chain uses TRBV5-4 with TRBJ1-2; D not certain. The DNA of the CDR3 is TGTGCCAGCAGAGTTCACGCGGCAAACTATGGCTACACCTTC. It yields the protein CASRVHAANYGYTF.